This TCR beta chain comes out of a study of beta chain features in type 1 diabetes. Study results and limitations: A moderate, significant TCRB CDR3 shortening appeared in type 1 diabetes across four CD4+ subsets. High-TCR-expressing cells could be over-represented by cDNA sequencing. Reduced insertions and increased deletions marked VDJ junctions in type 1 diabetes patients.

The study reverse transcribed the entire isolated RNA, so it sequenced expressed TCRB transcripts. Sequencing used immunoSEQ multiplex PCR; TCRdb keeps in-frame clones, though not all of them. The sample carries around 130,000 clones, approximately 9% recorded once. Notes on this clone: What it recognizes is unknown.

Germline lookup yields CDR1 GTSNPN and CDR2 SVGIG (reference sequence). The CDR3 sequence is 14 residues long. V shed 2 bases, J shed 4 bases, and the junction held 2 bases outside the gene matches. The chain uses TRBV30 and TRBJ2-1, with 10 bases identical to TRBD2. Sequencing input: central memory CD4+ T cells from blood. This clonotype was sampled from a man aged 25-40 years with type 1 diabetes. CDR3 loop: CAWSTSGTYNEQFF. DNA of the CDR3: TGTGCCTGGAGTACTAGCGGGACATACAATGAGCAGTTCTTC. Full variable domain (rest looked up from reference TRBV30 and TRBJ2-1): SQTIHQWPATLVQPVGSPLSLECTVEGTSNPNLYWYRQAAGRGLQLLFYSVGIGQISSEVPQNLSASRPQDRQFILSSKKLLLSDSGFYLCAWSTSGTYNEQFFGPGTRLTVL.